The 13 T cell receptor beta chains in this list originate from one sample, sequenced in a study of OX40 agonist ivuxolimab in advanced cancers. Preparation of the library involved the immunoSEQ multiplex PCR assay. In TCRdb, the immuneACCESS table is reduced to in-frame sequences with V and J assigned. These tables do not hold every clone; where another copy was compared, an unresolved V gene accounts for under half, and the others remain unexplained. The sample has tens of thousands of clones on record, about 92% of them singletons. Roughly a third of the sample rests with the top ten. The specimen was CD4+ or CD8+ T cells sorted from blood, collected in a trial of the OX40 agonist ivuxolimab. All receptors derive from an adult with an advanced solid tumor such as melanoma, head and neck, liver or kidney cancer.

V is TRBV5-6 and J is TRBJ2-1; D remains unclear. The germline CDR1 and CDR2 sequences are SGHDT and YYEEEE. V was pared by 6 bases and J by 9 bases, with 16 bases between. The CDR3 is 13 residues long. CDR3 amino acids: CASNGLVVGEQFF. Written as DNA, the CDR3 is TGTGCCAGCAACGGATTAGTGGTGGGTGAGCAGTTCTTC.

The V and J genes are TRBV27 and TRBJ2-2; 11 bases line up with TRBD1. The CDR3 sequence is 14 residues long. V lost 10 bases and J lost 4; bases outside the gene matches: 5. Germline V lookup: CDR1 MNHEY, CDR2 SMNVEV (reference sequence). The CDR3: CAISGTGGTGELFF. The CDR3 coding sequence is TGTGCCATCTCCGGGACAGGGGGCACCGGGGAGCTGTTTTTT.

CDR3 loop: CASAQSSYNEQFF. The CDR3 DNA reads as TGTGCTAGTGCCCAAAGCTCCTACAATGAGCAGTTCTTC. The V gene is TRBV12-5, the J gene TRBJ2-1, with D unresolved. Trimming cost V 7 bases and J 0 bases, with 7 bases left between them. Germline CDR1 is LGHNT and CDR2 is FRNRAP. CDR3 length: 13 amino acids.

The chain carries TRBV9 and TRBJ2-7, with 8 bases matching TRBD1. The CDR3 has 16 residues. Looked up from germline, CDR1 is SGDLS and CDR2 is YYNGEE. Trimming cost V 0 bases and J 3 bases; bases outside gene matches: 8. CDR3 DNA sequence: TGTGCCAGCAGCGTAGCTGACACAGGGGGTTACTACGAGCAGTACTTC. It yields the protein CASSVADTGGYYEQYF.

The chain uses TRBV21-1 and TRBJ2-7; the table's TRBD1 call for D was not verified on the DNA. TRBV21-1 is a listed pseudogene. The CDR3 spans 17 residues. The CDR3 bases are TGTGCCAGCAGCAAAGAGTCCCGGGACATGTTCTCCTACGAGCAGTACTTC. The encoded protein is CASSKESRDMFSYEQYF.

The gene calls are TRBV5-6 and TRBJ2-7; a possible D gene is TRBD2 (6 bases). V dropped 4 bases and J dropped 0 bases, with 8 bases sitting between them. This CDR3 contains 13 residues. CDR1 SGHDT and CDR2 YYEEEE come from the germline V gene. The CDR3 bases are TGTGCCAGCAGCCTCGGGAGCTCCTACGAGCAGTACTTC. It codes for CASSLGSSYEQYF.

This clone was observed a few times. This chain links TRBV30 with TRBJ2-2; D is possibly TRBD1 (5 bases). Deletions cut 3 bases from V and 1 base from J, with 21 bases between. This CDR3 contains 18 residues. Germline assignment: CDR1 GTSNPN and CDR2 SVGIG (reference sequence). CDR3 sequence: CAWSPPPGCTMNTGELFF. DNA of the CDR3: TGTGCCTGGAGCCCCCCCCCAGGGTGCACCATGAACACCGGGGAGCTGTTTTTT.

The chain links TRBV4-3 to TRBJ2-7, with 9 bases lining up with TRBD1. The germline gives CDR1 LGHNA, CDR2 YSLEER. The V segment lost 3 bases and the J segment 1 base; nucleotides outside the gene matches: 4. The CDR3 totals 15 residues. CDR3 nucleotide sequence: TGCGCCAGCAGCCATACCGGGACAGGGTCCTACGAGCAGTACTTC. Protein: CASSHTGTGSYEQYF.

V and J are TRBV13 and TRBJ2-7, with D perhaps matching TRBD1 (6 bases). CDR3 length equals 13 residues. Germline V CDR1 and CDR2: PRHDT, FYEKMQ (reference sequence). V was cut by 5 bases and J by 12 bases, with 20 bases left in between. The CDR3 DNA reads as TGTGCCAGCAGCCTCGAAGACCGGGACAAGAGGTACTTC. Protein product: CASSLEDRDKRYF.

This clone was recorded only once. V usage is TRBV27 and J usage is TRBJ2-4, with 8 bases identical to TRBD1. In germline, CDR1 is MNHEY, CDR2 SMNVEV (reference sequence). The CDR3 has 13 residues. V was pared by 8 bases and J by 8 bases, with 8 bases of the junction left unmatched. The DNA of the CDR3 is TGTGCCAGCTCGGACAGGGACCTTCACATTCAGTACTTC. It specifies CASSDRDLHIQYF.

CDR3 sequence (DNA): TGTGCCAGCAATGCTAGGGCAGATACGCAGTATTTT. Its protein product is CASNARADTQYF. The gene calls are TRBV13 and TRBJ2-3; D call uncertain. CDR3 length equals 12 residues. The germline CDR1 and CDR2 sequences are PRHDT and FYEKMQ (reference sequence). The V end lost 7 bases, the J end lost 4 bases, and 9 bases lay between the germline ends. Using reference TRBV13 and TRBJ2-3 for the parts outside the CDR3, the full variable domain is AAGVIQSPRHLIKEKRETATLKCYPIPRHDTVYWYQQGPGQDPQFLISFYEKMQSDKGSIPDRFSAQQFSDYHSELNMSSLELGDSALYFCASNARADTQYFGPGTRLTVL.

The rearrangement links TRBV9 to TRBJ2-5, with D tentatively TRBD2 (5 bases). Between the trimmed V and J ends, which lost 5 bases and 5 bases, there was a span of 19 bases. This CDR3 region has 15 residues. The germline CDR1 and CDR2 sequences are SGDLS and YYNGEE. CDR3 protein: CASSAGRSSGETQYF. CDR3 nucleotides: TGTGCCAGCAGTGCGGGCCGAAGTTCGGGGGAGACCCAGTACTTC.

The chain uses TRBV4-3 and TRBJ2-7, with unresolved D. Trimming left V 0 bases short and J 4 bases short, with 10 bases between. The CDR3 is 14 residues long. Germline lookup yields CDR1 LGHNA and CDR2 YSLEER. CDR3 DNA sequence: TGCGCCAGCAGCCAAGATCGACATAAATACGAGCAGTACTTC. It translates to CASSQDRHKYEQYF.